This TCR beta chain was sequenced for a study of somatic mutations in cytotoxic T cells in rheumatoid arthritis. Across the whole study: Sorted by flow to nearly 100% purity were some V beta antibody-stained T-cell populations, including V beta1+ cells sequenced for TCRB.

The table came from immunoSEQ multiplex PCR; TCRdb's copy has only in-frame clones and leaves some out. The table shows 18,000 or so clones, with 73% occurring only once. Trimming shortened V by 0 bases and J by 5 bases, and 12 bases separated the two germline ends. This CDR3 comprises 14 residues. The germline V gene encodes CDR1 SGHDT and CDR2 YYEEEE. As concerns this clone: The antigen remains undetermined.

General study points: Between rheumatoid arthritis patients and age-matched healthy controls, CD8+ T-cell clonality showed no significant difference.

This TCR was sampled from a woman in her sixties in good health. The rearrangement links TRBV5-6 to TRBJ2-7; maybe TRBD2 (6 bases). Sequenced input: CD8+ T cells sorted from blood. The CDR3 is CASSLEGSGNEQYF. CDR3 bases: TGTGCCAGCAGCTTGGAAGGTAGCGGAAACGAGCAGTACTTC.